This is a list of T cell receptor beta chains from one sample in a study of response to subunit inactivated influenza vaccine. TCRdb reprocessed the RT-PCR reads via MiXCR and lists one record per CDR3 protein. The data contain 450,000 to 700,000 distinct CDR3 sequences, 14% of them singletons. The sample was PBMCs from blood, taken less than 13 days after vaccination. These receptors came from a man aged 45-65 years who received an inactivated influenza vaccine. CDR3s include the opening cysteine and the closing phenylalanine or tryptophan. Each record gives: J gene, V gene, D gene, clone size, CDR3 protein, CDR3 DNA. The D gene is left open where the match is weak. Clone sizes are given selectively: once, few, many, or a class where the clone is expanded.

J: TRBJ1-1
V: TRBV4-2
D: TRBD1
size: NA
CDR3: CASSRTRRGRLWNTEAFF
DNA: TGTGCCAGCAGCCGAACAAGGAGGGGGCGCCTATGGAACACTGAAGCTTTCTTT

J: TRBJ2-1
V: TRBV3-1
D: TRBD1
size: few
CDR3: CASSQDGTGRTEQFF
DNA: TGTGCCAGCAGCCAAGATGGGACAGGGCGTACTGAGCAGTTCTTC

J: TRBJ1-1
V: TRBV15
D: NA
size: few
CDR3: CATSRYPTGDSEAFF
DNA: TGTGCCACCAGCAGATATCCGACCGGGGATTCAGAAGCTTTCTTT

J: TRBJ2-3
V: TRBV11-2
D: TRBD2
size: many
CDR3: CASSSGVRELSSTDTQYF
DNA: TGTGCCAGCAGCTCCGGAGTGCGGGAGTTATCTAGCACAGATACGCAGTATTTT

J: TRBJ2-6
V: TRBV28
D: NA
size: many
CDR3: CASSRRAHGSGANVLTF
DNA: TGTGCCAGCAGCCGGAGGGCTCACGGGTCTGGGGCCAACGTCCTGACTTTC

J: TRBJ2-7
V: TRBV4-2
D: NA
size: NA
CDR3: CASSQTRNYEQYF
DNA: TGTGCCAGCAGCCAGACGCGAAACTACGAGCAGTACTTC

J: TRBJ1-1
V: TRBV4-1
D: NA
size: NA
CDR3: CASSQGGGTKNTEAFF
DNA: TGCGCCAGCAGCCAAGGAGGGGGTACGAAGAACACTGAAGCTTTCTTT

J: TRBJ2-7
V: TRBV11-2
D: TRBD2
size: few
CDR3: CASRTIAGGPEFSYEQYF
DNA: TGTGCCAGCAGAACCATAGCGGGAGGGCCGGAGTTCTCCTACGAGCAGTACTTC

J: TRBJ2-3
V: TRBV5-1
D: TRBD1
size: NA
CDR3: CASGQGRDTQYF
DNA: TGCGCCAGCGGACAGGGCAGGGATACGCAGTATTTT

J: TRBJ2-7
V: TRBV29-1
D: TRBD2
size: few
CDR3: CSVRVSSGRMLYGEQYF
DNA: TGCAGCGTTAGGGTATCTAGCGGGAGAATGCTTTATGGGGAGCAGTACTTC